This T cell receptor beta chain appears in the sequencing data of a study of T cell responses to AZD1222 COVID-19 vaccine. The CDR3 extends over 16 amino acids. With 2 bases clipped from V and 7 bases from J, the junction kept 11 bases outside the gene matches. The germline CDR1 and CDR2 sequences are LGHNA and YSLEER. Sequencing used immunoSEQ multiplex PCR; TCRdb keeps in-frame clones, though not all of them. The sample yields about 120,000 clones, 70% to 90% seen once. The rearrangement links TRBV4-3 to TRBJ2-1, with 7 bases lining up with TRBD2. The clonotype was recovered from an adult in good health. This sample comprised peripheral blood, obtained on day 0 of AZD1222 vaccination. CDR3 bases: TGCGCCAGCAGCCAAAGCCGGACTAGGGGAGGGAATGAGCAGTTCTTC. Its protein is CASSQSRTRGGNEQFF.